This TCR beta chain originates from a study of blood T cell repertoires in COVID-19. Across the whole study: Samples came from the United States, Italy and Spain, spanning acute and convalescent COVID-19. In each case, the material was cDNA or gDNA derived from T cells, B-cell-depleted T cells, or PBMCs.

Original methodology: Nucleated cell counts were estimated from reference gene primer amplification. TCRdb's copy holds only in-frame clones and misses some; the assay was immunoSEQ multiplex PCR. V, J and clone size are those of that table, while D and trimming were read from the DNA. Among 40,000 or so clones listed, around 87% were seen once. CDR3 length: 16 amino acids. Germline V gene data show CDR1 as SGDLS and CDR2 as YYNGEE. The V end was cut by 1 base, the J end by 2 bases, with 13 bases between. The V call is TRBV9, the J call TRBJ2-1; possibly TRBD2 for D (6 bases). This clonotype originated in a man aged 55-75 years with active or convalescent COVID-19. The source material was peripheral blood. The CDR3 nucleotides read TGTGCCAGCAGCGTACTCCGGGACTTTGCCTACAATGAGCAGTTCTTC. Its translation is CASSVLRDFAYNEQFF.